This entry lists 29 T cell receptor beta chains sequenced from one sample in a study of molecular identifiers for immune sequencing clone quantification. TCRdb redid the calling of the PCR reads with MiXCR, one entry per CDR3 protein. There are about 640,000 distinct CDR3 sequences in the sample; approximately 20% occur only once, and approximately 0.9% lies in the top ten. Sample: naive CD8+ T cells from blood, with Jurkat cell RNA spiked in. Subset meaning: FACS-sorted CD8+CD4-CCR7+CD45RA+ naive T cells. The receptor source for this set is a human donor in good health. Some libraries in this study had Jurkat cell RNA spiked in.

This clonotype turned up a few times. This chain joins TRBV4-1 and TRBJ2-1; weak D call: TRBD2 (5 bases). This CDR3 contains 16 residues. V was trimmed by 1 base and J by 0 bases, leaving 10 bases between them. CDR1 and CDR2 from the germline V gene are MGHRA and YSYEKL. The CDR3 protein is CASSQAAGGSYNEQFF. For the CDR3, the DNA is TGCGCCAGCAGCCAAGCGGCGGGCGGCTCCTACAATGAGCAGTTCTTC.

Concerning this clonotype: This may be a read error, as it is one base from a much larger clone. The CDR3 DNA reads TGTGCCAGCAGCCCTACATGGCACCAAGGGACCCAGTACTTC. Amino acid sequence: CASSPTWHQGTQYF. This chain uses TRBV6-2 or TRBV6-3 with TRBJ2-5, with D uncertain. Germline CDR1 is MNHEY and CDR2 is SVGEGT. This CDR3 is 14 amino acids long.

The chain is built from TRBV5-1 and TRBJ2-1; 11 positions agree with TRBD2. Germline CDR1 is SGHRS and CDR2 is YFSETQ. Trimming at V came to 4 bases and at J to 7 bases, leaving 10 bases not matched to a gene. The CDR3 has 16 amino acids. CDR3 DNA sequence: TGCGCCAGCAGCCCTCGACTAGCGGGAAAGGATAATGAGCAGTTCTTC. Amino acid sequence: CASSPRLAGKDNEQFF.

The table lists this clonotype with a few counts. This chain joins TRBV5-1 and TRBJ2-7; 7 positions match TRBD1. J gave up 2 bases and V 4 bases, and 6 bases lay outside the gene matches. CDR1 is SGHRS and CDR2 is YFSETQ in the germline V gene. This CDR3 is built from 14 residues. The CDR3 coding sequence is TGCGCCAGCAGCGAGACAGGGTCCCCCTACGAGCAGTACTTC. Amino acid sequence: CASSETGSPYEQYF.

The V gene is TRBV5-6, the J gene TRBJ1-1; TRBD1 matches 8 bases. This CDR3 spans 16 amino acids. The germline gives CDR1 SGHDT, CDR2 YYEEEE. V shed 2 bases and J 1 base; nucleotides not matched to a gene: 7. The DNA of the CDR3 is TGTGCCAGCAGCTTCCGAGGTGGGACAGGGAACACTGAAGCTTTCTTT. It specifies CASSFRGGTGNTEAFF.

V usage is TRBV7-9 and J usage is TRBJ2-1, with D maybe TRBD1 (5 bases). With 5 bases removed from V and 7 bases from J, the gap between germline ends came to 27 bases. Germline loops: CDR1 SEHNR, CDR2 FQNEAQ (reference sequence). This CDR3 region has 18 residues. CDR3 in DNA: TGTGCCAGCAGCAACTTAATTTCAGGGTCGAGCCGCCTTAATGAGCAGTTCTTC. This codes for CASSNLISGSSRLNEQFF.

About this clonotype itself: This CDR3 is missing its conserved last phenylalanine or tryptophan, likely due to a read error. Written as DNA, the CDR3 is TGTGCCAGCAGTCCTGGAAGGGGAAATGAAAAACTGTTTTCT. Translating it yields CASSPGRGNEKLFS. The chain links TRBV25-1 to TRBJ1-4, with D perhaps matching TRBD1 (5 bases). Trimming cost V 5 bases and J 5 bases, with 12 bases left between them. From germline, CDR1 is MGHDK and CDR2 SYGVNS. The CDR3 covers 14 residues.

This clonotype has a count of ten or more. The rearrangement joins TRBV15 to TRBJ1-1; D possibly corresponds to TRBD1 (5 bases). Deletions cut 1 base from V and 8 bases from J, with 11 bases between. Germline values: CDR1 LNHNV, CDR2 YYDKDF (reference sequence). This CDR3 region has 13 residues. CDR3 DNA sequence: TGTGCCACCAGCAGAGCCCCGGACAAGGAAGCTTTCTTT. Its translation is CATSRAPDKEAFF.

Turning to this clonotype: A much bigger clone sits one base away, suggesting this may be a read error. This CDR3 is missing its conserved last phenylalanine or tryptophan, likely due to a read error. CDR3 DNA: TGTGCCAGCAGCTTCGGACAGGCCCTTAATGAAAAACTGTTTTCT. This gives the protein CASSFGQALNEKLFS. The chain carries TRBV5-6 and TRBJ1-4; TRBD1 aligns across 7 bases. The ends lost 2 bases at V and 4 bases at J; junction bases unmatched: 5. Germline V lookup: CDR1 SGHDT, CDR2 YYEEEE. This CDR3 spans 15 amino acids.

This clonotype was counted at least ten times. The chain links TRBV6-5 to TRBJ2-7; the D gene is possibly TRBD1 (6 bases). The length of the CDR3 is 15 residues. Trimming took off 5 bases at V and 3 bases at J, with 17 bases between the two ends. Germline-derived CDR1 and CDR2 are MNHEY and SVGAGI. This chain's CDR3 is CASSPAPGQRYEQYF. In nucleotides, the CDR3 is TGTGCCAGCAGTCCCGCTCCAGGACAGCGCTACGAGCAGTACTTC.

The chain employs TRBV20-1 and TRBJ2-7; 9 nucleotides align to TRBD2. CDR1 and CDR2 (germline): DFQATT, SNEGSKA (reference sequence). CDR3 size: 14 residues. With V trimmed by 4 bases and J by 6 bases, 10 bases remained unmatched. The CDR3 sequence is CSAKGVAGVGEQYF. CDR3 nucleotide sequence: TGCAGTGCTAAGGGGGTAGCGGGAGTGGGCGAGCAGTACTTC.

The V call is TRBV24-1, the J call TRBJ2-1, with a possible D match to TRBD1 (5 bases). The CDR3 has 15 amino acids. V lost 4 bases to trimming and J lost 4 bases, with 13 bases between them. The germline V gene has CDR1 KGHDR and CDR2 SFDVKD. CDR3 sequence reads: CATSERQGVYNEQFF. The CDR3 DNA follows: TGTGCCACCAGTGAACGGCAGGGTGTATACAATGAGCAGTTCTTC.

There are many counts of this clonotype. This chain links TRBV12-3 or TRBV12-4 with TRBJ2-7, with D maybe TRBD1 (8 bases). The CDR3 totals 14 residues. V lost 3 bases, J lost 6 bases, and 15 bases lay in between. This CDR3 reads CASSFTGGGGEQYF. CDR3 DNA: TGTGCCAGCAGTTTCACAGGGGGGGGAGGCGAGCAGTACTTC.

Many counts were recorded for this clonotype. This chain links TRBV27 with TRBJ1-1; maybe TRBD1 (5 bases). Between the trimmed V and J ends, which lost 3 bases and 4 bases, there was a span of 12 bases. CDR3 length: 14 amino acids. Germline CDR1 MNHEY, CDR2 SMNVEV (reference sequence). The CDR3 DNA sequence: TGTGCCAGCAGTTTGATTCAGGGTAGCACTGAAGCTTTCTTT. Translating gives CASSLIQGSTEAFF.

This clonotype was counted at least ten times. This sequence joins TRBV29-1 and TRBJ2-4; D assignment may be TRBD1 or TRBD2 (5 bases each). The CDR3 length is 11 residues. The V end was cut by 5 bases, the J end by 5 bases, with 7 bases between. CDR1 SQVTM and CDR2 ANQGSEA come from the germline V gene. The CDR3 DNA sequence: TGCAGCGTTCAGGGACAAAACATTCAGTACTTC. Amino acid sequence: CSVQGQNIQYF.

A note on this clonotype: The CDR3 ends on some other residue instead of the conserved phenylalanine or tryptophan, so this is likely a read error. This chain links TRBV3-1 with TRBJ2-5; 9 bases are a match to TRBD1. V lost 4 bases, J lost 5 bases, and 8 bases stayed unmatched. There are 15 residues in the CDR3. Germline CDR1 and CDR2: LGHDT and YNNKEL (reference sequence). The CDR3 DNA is TGTGCCAGCAGCCCGGGACAGGGCGGGGCGGAGACCCAGTACTCC. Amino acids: CASSPGQGGAETQYS.

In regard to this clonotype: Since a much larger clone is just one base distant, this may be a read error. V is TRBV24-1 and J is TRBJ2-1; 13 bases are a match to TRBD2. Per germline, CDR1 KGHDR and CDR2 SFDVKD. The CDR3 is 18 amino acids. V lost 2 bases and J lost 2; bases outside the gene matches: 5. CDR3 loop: CATSDSWTSGGPYNEQFF. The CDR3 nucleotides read TGTGCCACCAGTGATTCCTGGACTAGCGGGGGCCCCTACAATGAGCAGTTCTTC.

CDR3 DNA: TGTGCCAGCAGCTTATGGTCAGGTATGGGGAACACTGAAGCTTTCTTT. Its translation: CASSLWSGMGNTEAFF. The chain carries TRBV7-6 and TRBJ1-1; D gene ambiguous. Germline CDR1 SGHVS, CDR2 FNYEAQ. The V end lost 2 bases, the J end lost 1 base, and 14 bases lay between the germline ends. CDR3 length: 16 amino acids. The full variable domain, completed using reference TRBV7-6 and TRBJ1-1, is GAGVSQSPRYKVTKRGQDVALRCDPISGHVSLYWYRQALGQGPEFLTYFNYEAQQDKSGLPNDRFSAERPEGSISTLTIQRTEQRDSAMYRCASSLWSGMGNTEAFFGQGTRLTVV.

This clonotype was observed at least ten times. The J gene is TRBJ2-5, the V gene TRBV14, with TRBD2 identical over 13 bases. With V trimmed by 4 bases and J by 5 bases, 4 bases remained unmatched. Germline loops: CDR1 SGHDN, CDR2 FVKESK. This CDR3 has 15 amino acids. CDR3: CASSRTSGRRETQYF. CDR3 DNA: TGTGCCAGCAGCCGGACTAGCGGGAGACGTGAGACCCAGTACTTC.

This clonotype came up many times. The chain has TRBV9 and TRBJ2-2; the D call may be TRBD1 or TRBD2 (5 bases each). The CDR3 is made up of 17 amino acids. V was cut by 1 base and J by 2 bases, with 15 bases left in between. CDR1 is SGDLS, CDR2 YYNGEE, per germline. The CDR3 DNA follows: TGTGCCAGCAGCGTACAACGAGGGGCCTCCAACACCGGGGAGCTGTTTTTT. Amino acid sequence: CASSVQRGASNTGELFF.

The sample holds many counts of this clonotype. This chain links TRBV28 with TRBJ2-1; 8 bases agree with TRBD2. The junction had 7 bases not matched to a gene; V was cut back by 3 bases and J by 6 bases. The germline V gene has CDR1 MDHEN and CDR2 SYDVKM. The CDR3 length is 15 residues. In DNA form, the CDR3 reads TGTGCCAGCAGTTTCGGCTTAGCGGGGCGCAATGAGCAGTTCTTC. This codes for CASSFGLAGRNEQFF.

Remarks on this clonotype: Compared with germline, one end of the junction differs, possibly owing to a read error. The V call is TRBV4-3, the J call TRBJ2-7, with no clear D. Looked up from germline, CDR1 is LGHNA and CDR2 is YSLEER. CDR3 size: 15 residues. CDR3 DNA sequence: TGCGCCAGCAGCCAAGTAGGTATGAGCTCCTACGGGCAGTACTTC. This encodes CASSQVGMSSYGQYF.

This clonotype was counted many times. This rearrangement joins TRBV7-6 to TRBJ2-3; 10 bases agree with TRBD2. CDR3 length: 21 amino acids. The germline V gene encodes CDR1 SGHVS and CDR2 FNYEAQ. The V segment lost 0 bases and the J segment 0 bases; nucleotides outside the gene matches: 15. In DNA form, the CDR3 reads TGTGCCAGCAGCTTAGCGCCCCGGCTAGCGGGAGCCCCTACTAGCACAGATACGCAGTATTTT. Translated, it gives CASSLAPRLAGAPTSTDTQYF.

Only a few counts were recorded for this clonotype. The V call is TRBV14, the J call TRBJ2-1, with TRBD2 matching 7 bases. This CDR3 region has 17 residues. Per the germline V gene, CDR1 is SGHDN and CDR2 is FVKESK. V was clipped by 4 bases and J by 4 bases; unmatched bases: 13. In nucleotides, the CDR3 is TGTGCCAGCAGCCGGCGTTGGGGGGGTAGCTTATACAATGAGCAGTTCTTC. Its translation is CASSRRWGGSLYNEQFF.

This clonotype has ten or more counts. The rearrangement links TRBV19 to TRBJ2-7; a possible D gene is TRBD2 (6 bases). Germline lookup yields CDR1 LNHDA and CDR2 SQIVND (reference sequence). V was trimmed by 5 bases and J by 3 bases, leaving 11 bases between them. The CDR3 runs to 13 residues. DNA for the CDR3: TGTGCCAGTAGTGCCCTCGGGAGCTACGAGCAGTACTTC. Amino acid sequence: CASSALGSYEQYF.

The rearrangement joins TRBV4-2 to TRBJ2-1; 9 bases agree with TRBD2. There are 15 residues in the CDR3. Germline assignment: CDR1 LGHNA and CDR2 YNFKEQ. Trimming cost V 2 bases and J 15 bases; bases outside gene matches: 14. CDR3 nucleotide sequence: TGTGCCAGCAGCCAATCCCTAGCGGGGCTAAGAGAGAGGTTCTTC. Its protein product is CASSQSLAGLRERFF.

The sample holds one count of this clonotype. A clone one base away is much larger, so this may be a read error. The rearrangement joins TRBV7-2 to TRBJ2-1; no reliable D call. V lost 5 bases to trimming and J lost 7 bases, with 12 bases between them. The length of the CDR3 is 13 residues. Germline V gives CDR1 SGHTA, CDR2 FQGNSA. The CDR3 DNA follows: TGTGCCAGCAGCCCGTTCACTGTGAATGAGCAGTTCTTC. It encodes CASSPFTVNEQFF.

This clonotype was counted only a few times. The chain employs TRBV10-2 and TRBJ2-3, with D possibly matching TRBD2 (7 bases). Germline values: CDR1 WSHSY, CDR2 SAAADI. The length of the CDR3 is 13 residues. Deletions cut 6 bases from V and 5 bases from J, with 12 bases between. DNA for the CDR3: TGCGCCAGCAGACAGGGAGGGGTAGATACGCAGTATTTT. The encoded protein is CASRQGGVDTQYF.

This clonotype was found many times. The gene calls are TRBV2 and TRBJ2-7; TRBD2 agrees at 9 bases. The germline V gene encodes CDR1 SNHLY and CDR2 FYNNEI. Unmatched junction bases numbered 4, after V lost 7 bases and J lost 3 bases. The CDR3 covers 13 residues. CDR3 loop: CASTRLADYEQYF. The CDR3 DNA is TGTGCCAGCACCCGACTAGCGGACTACGAGCAGTACTTC.